The clone carrying this T cell receptor beta chain was picked up a small number of times. One entry per CDR3 protein results from TCRdb running MiXCR on the reads. The data show about 360,000 distinct CDR3 sequences, with 15% to 20% seen just once and around 10% held by the top ten. The data are from a study of T cell repertoires in cytomegalovirus infection. The wider study: Both a matching HLA type and CMV infection were indicated by public TCR beta signatures.

The TCR originated in a human donor in good health (CMV status not recorded). Some clones in this sample may be carry-over from other donors' samples. The source material was PBMCs.

This chain's CDR3 is CASTQTSGIYEQFF. The CDR3, as DNA: TGTGCCAGCACCCAGACTAGCGGGATTTATGAGCAGTTCTTC. The chain links TRBV12-3 or TRBV12-4 to TRBJ2-1; TRBD2 agrees at 11 bases. The CDR3 loop spans 14 amino acids. V trimming: 7 bases; J trimming: 8 bases; junction bases outside the gene matches: 7.